Each of the 24 T cell receptor beta chains below was sequenced from the same sample in a study of regulatory T cells in long-lasting Graves disease (dated by TCRdb to 2020 to 2023). The library was produced with multiplex PCR. Instrument used: Illumina HiSeq 4000. To build TCR beta libraries, CDR3 regions were amplified by Arm-PCR using iRepertoire HTBI primers. TCRdb reworked the public reads: Q25 trimming with fastp, MiXCR clone assembly, productive beta chains retained. One record per CDR3 amino acid sequence lists the most common genes and DNA. For this sample the table gives a few hundred thousand distinct CDR3 sequences, of which about 18% were detected only once. The ten biggest clones cover approximately 15% of the sample. The time point label on this specimen signifies: newly diagnosed GD, antithyroid drugs for less than 3 months. For both TCR sequencing and RNA sequencing, RNA was extracted from PBMCs using TRIzol.

In addition, the sample was reused for a study of T cells in Graves' hyperthyroidism and ophthalmopathy.

Sequenced material: peripheral blood mononuclear cells (PBMCs), taken at new diagnosis, from a patient treated with antithyroid drugs. These receptor sequences come from a woman aged 25 to 39 with Graves disease. Donor details come from another sample of the same person, matched by shared clones.

Many counts were recorded for this clonotype. The genes are TRBV2 and TRBJ1-1; D not resolved. Germline V gene sequence: CDR1 SNHLY, CDR2 FYNNEI. Trimming pared 1 base from V and 4 bases from J, leaving 13 bases between. The CDR3 is made up of 15 amino acids. The DNA for the CDR3 is TGTGCCAGCAGTGAAGGGACCTGGGCGGCCACTGAAGCTTTCTTT. Translated: CASSEGTWAATEAFF.

This clonotype was picked up many times. V and J are TRBV12-3 or TRBV12-4 and TRBJ2-7, with 9 bases matching TRBD2. J was trimmed by 0 bases and V by 5 bases; bases with no gene match: 5. CDR3 length: 15 residues. The CDR3 DNA is TGTGCCAGCAGTCTGAGCGGGGGGACCTCCTACGAGCAGTACTTC. Protein: CASSLSGGTSYEQYF.

This clonotype was seen at least ten times. This sequence joins TRBV2 and TRBJ1-2; 9 bases are a match to TRBD1. Germline assignment: CDR1 SNHLY and CDR2 FYNNEI. The V gene end was trimmed by 4 bases and the J gene end by 3 bases; junction bases not matched to a gene: 6. CDR3 length: 15 amino acids. The CDR3 sequence is CASSGRDRAYYGYTF. The DNA for the CDR3 is TGTGCCAGCAGTGGCCGGGACAGGGCCTACTATGGCTACACCTTC.

A note on this clonotype: The junction departs from germline at one end; a sequencing error may be responsible. The chain links TRBV5-1 to TRBJ1-1; D remains ambiguous. This CDR3 has 15 amino acids. Per germline, CDR1 SGHRS and CDR2 YFSETQ. CDR3 loop: CAISIRQDANTEAFF. The CDR3 DNA follows: TGCGCCATCAGCATAAGGCAGGACGCGAACACTGAAGCTTTCTTT.

This clonotype was seen at least ten times. The chain uses TRBV12-3 or TRBV12-4 and TRBJ1-5; 7 bases match TRBD1. Trimming at V came to 3 bases and at J to 6 bases, leaving 5 bases not matched to a gene. The CDR3 has 14 amino acids. CDR3 in DNA: TGTGCCAGCAGTTTTGGGACAGTTTCTCAGCCCCAGCATTTT. It codes for CASSFGTVSQPQHF.

In this sample, this clonotype turned up many times. This chain connects TRBV20-1 to TRBJ2-4; D ambiguous. This CDR3 has 15 amino acids. V dropped 6 bases and J dropped 0 bases, with 15 bases sitting between them. From germline, CDR1 is DFQATT and CDR2 SNEGSKA (reference sequence). The DNA for the CDR3 is TGCAGTGCCAGGACCCTCGATTTAGCCAAAAACATTCAGTACTTC. This encodes CSARTLDLAKNIQYF.

This chain connects TRBV11-2 to TRBJ1-6; the D is unclear. The CDR3 contains 15 residues. The germline gives CDR1 SGHAT, CDR2 FQNNGV. The V end lost 2 bases, the J end lost 6 bases, and 11 bases lay between the germline ends. CDR3 sequence: CASSLLGSGNSPLHF. Here the CDR3 DNA reads TGTGCCAGCAGCTTACTAGGTTCGGGTAATTCACCCCTCCACTTT.

This chain links TRBV7-6 with TRBJ2-1; TRBD1 matches 11 bases. The CDR3 consists of 17 residues. Trimming removed 5 bases from V and 3 bases from J; junction bases left unmatched: 9. Germline CDR1 is SGHVS and CDR2 is FNYEAQ. The chain's CDR3 is CASSLRTGGAYYNEQFF. The CDR3, as DNA: TGTGCCAGCAGCCTGCGGACAGGGGGCGCCTACTACAATGAGCAGTTCTTC.

V gene TRBV20-1 combines with J gene TRBJ2-2, with TRBD1 matching over 11 bases. Germline assignment: CDR1 DFQATT and CDR2 SNEGSKA (reference sequence). The V segment lost 6 bases and the J segment 5 bases; nucleotides outside the gene matches: 5. This CDR3 region has 14 residues. This CDR3 is CSAPGQGATGELFF. The CDR3, as DNA: TGCAGTGCCCCAGGACAGGGGGCAACCGGGGAGCTGTTTTTT.

This clonotype has at least ten counts. The V call is TRBV18, the J call TRBJ2-5; tentative D call: TRBD2 (6 bases). Germline CDR1 reads KGHSH; CDR2 reads LQKENI. The germline V and J ends were trimmed by 6 bases and 5 bases, with 28 bases remaining between them. The CDR3 is 18 residues long. CDR3 in amino acids: CASSPSPSYWGLEETQYF. The CDR3 DNA sequence: TGTGCCAGCTCTCCCTCACCCTCATATTGGGGACTGGAGGAGACCCAGTACTTC.

There are many counts of this clonotype. This sequence joins TRBV2 and TRBJ2-1, with TRBD1 matching 8 bases. There are 15 residues in the CDR3. J gave up 2 bases and V 6 bases, and 6 bases lay outside the gene matches. Germline-derived CDR1 and CDR2 are SNHLY and FYNNEI. Here the CDR3 reads CASRRGQGTYNEQFF. CDR3 nucleotide sequence: TGTGCCAGCAGGAGAGGACAGGGAACCTACAATGAGCAGTTCTTC.

This clonotype was seen ten or more times. V usage is TRBV27 and J usage is TRBJ2-5, with 12 bases aligning to TRBD2. The germline V gene encodes CDR1 MNHEY and CDR2 SMNVEV (reference sequence). This CDR3 region has 17 residues. J was trimmed by 3 bases and V by 6 bases; bases with no gene match: 11. The chain's CDR3 is CASRGFTRLAGEETQYF. CDR3 nucleotide sequence: TGTGCCAGCAGGGGGTTTACCCGACTAGCGGGGGAAGAGACCCAGTACTTC.

This clonotype occurred a few times. A much larger clone sits a single nucleotide away, making a read error possible. The rearrangement uses TRBV29-1 and TRBJ1-2; 7 positions match TRBD1. The V gene end was trimmed by 6 bases and the J gene end by 8 bases; junction bases not matched to a gene: 9. Germline V CDR1 and CDR2: SQVTM, ANQGSEA. The CDR3 covers 12 residues. CDR3 region: CSVPRTGDGYTF. For the CDR3, the DNA is TGCAGCGTCCCCCGGACAGGTGACGGCTACACCTTC.

This clonotype came up many times. The rearrangement joins TRBV3-1 to TRBJ1-1; D may be TRBD1 (5 bases). The CDR3 runs 16 residues. Between the trimmed V and J ends, which lost 4 bases and 3 bases, there was a span of 18 bases. Germline CDR1 is LGHDT and CDR2 is YNNKEL (reference sequence). CDR3 bases: TGTGCCAGCAGCCTAGCGGGTATAGGAGGGGACACTGAAGCTTTCTTT. This sequence encodes CASSLAGIGGDTEAFF.

The chain carries TRBV6-2 or TRBV6-3 and TRBJ1-2; D is undetermined. CDR1 MNHEY and CDR2 SVGEGT come from the germline V gene. Trimming shortened V by 5 bases and J by 4 bases, and 14 bases separated the two germline ends. The CDR3 is made up of 14 amino acids. DNA of the CDR3: TGTGCCAGCAGTGGAGTTCACAGCCGCTATGGCTACACCTTC. It encodes CASSGVHSRYGYTF.

The sample holds many counts of this clonotype. The gene calls are TRBV9 and TRBJ2-5, with a possible D match to TRBD2 (6 bases). V lost 2 bases, J lost 10 bases, and 15 bases lay in between. Germline V gives CDR1 SGDLS, CDR2 YYNGEE. This CDR3 region has 13 residues. The CDR3 DNA follows: TGTGCCAGCAGCGTTAGCCAGGGCGGGGACCAGTACTTC. Its translation is CASSVSQGGDQYF.

This clonotype was counted many times. The chain combines TRBV6-1 with TRBJ1-5, with D uncertain. Germline-derived CDR1 and CDR2 are MNHNS and SASEGT. The V gene lost 1 base and the J gene lost 9 bases, with 4 bases spanning the gap. The CDR3 is 11 residues long. The CDR3 region has the DNA TGTGCCAGCAGTGAAGTATCGCCCCAGCATTTT. Its translation: CASSEVSPQHF.

With regard to this clonotype: A much larger clone differs from this one at a single base, so this may be a read error. The genes are TRBV12-3 or TRBV12-4 and TRBJ2-7; 9 nucleotides match TRBD1. This CDR3 has 16 amino acids. The junction had 14 bases not matched to a gene; V was cut back by 8 bases and J by 3 bases. The CDR3 region is CASSQTGGNGFYEQYF. DNA for the CDR3: TGTGCCAGCTCCCAAACAGGGGGCAACGGTTTCTACGAGCAGTACTTC.

This clonotype was recorded a few times. A much larger clone lies one base from this, so it may be a read error. The rearrangement uses TRBV20-1 and TRBJ1-1; D is unclear. The length of the CDR3 is 14 residues. In germline, CDR1 is DFQATT, CDR2 SNEGSKA (reference sequence). V was trimmed by 6 bases and J by 3 bases, leaving 17 bases between them. In DNA form, the CDR3 reads TGCAGTGCAAGAAGAAGCGTTATGGACACTGAAGCTTTCTTT. Its protein product is CSARRSVMDTEAFF.

This clonotype was recorded many times. The chain uses TRBV7-3 and TRBJ1-1; the D gene is possibly TRBD1 (6 bases). Germline V gene sequence: CDR1 SGHTA, CDR2 FQGTGA. This CDR3 is built from 13 residues. The V gene lost 5 bases and the J gene lost 0 bases, with 7 bases spanning the gap. The CDR3 bases are TGTGCCAGCAGCCACAGGGTGAACACTGAAGCTTTCTTT. Protein: CASSHRVNTEAFF.

This clonotype was detected many times. This sequence joins TRBV6-2 or TRBV6-3 and TRBJ2-7; D call uncertain. Germline V gene data show CDR1 as MNHEY and CDR2 as SVGEGT. The length of the CDR3 is 13 residues. V gave up 0 bases and J gave up 3 bases, with 6 bases separating them. This chain's CDR3 is CASSYSPDYEQYF. The CDR3 DNA sequence: TGTGCCAGCAGTTACTCCCCCGACTACGAGCAGTACTTC.

In this sample, this clonotype turned up many times. CDR3 bases: TGTGCCAGCAGCTTAGCCAATGAGCAGTTCTTC. It specifies CASSLANEQFF. The J gene is TRBJ2-1, the V gene TRBV27; no reliable D call. The CDR3 has 11 amino acids. Per the germline V gene, CDR1 is MNHEY and CDR2 is SMNVEV (reference sequence). V was trimmed by 6 bases and J by 6 bases, leaving 6 bases between them.

In this sample, this clonotype turned up many times. V and J are TRBV12-3 or TRBV12-4 and TRBJ2-3; D call uncertain. V lost 5 bases and J lost 1, with 13 bases in between. The CDR3 loop spans 15 amino acids. CDR3: CASSSMPARTDTQYF. Here the CDR3 DNA reads TGTGCCAGCAGTAGTATGCCTGCACGCACAGATACGCAGTATTTT.

About this clonotype: This likely reflects a read error, since a far larger clone is one base away. The chain is built from TRBV2 and TRBJ2-5; 9 bases are a match to TRBD1. Germline assignment: CDR1 SNHLY and CDR2 FYNNEI. The CDR3 spans 15 residues. Written as DNA, the CDR3 is TGTGCCAGCAGTTTACCCCGGGACAGGGCAAAGACCAAGTACTTC. It encodes CASSLPRDRAKTKYF.